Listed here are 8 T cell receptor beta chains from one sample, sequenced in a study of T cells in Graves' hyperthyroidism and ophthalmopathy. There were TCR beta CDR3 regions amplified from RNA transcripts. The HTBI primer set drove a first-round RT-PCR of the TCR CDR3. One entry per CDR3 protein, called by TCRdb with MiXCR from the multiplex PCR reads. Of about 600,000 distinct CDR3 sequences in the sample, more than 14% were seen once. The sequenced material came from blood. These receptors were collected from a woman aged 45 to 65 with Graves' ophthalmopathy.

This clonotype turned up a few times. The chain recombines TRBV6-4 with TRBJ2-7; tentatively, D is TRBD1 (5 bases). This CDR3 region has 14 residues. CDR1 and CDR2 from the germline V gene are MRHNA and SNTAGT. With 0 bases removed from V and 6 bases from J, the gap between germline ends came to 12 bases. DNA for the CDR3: TGTGCCAGCAGTGACTCTGCGGACACGCCCGAGCAGTACTTC. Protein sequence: CASSDSADTPEQYF.

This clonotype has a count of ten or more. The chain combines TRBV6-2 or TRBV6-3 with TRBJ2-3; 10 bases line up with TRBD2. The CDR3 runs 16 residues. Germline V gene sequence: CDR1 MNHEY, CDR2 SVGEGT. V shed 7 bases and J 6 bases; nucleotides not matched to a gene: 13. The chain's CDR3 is CASTPGRGLASDTQYF. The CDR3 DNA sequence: TGTGCCAGCACCCCGGGCCGGGGACTAGCGTCCGATACGCAGTATTTT.

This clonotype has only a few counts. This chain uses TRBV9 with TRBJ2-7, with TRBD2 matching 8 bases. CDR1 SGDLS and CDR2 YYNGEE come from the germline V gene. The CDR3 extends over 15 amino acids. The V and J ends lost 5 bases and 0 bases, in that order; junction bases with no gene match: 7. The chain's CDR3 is CASSSSSGLSYEQYF. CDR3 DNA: TGTGCCAGCAGTTCCTCTAGCGGGCTCTCCTACGAGCAGTACTTC.

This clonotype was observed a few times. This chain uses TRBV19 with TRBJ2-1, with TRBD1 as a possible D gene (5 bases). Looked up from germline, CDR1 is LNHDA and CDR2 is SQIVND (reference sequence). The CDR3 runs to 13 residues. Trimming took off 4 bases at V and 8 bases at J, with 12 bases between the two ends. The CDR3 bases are TGTGCCAGTAGTACGCGCAGGGTGGATGAGCAGTTCTTC. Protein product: CASSTRRVDEQFF.

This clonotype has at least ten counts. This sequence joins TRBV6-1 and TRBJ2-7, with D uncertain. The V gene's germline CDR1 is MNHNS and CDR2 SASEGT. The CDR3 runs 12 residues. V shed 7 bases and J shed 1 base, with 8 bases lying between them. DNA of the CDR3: TGTGCCAGCACTATCGGGTCCTACGAGCAGTACTTC. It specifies CASTIGSYEQYF.

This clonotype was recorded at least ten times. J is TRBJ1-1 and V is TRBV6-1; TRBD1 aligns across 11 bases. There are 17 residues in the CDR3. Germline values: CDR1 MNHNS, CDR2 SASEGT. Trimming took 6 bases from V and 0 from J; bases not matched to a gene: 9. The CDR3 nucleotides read TGTGCCAGCAGACGAGGGACAGGGGGATGGATGAACACTGAAGCTTTCTTT. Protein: CASRRGTGGWMNTEAFF.

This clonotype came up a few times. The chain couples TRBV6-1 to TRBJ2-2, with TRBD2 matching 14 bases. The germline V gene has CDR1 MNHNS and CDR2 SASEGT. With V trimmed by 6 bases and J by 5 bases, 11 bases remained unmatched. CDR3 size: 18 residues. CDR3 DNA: TGTGCCAGCAGCTATAACCTGGGACTAGCGGGAGTGACCGGGGAGCTGTTTTTT. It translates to CASSYNLGLAGVTGELFF.

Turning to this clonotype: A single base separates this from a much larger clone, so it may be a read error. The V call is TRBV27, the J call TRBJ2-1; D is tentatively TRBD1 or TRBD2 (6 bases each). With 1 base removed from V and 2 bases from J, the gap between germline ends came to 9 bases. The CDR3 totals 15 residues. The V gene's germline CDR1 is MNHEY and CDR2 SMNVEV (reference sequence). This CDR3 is CASSLFRGPYNEQFF. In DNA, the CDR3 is TGTGCCAGCAGTTTATTTCGGGGGCCCTACAATGAGCAGTTCTTC.